The clone carrying this T cell receptor beta chain was counted only a few times. The antigen is undetermined. The trim removed 0 bases at V and 4 bases at J, leaving 1 base unmatched. Germline V gene data show CDR1 as MNHEY and CDR2 as SVGAGI. The CDR3 runs to 17 residues. This specimen belongs to a study of blood T cells in healthy people across ages. Notes on the study in general: Donors of long life had a larger count of naive CD4+ cells and greater diversity than aged donors.

Using a J-beta primer mix together with a sample-barcoded 5' primer, a second PCR was run for roughly 6 to 11 cycles. Every cDNA was tagged by a template-switch adaptor with 12 random nucleotides. TCRdb reprocessed the 5' RACE reads with MiXCR, giving one entry per CDR3 protein. Counted here are 1.5 million to 2 million distinct CDR3 sequences, approximately 39% occurring once; the ten biggest clones make up 23%. The receptor was derived from a human donor in good health. The J gene is TRBJ2-1, the V gene TRBV6-5; 15 nucleotides align to TRBD2. Sequenced material: blood. CDR3 coding DNA: TGTGCCAGCAGTTACTCGGGGACTAGCGGGGGGTACAATGAGCAGTTCTTC. It codes for CASSYSGTSGGYNEQFF.